This record covers a single T cell receptor (beta chain). The sample originates from a study of control samples from healthy donors and cancer patients. The CDR3 extends over 14 amino acids. Germline lookup yields CDR1 SGHRS and CDR2 YFSETQ. V was pared by 2 bases and J by 3 bases, with 9 bases between. Data came from immunoSEQ multiplex PCR; TCRdb stores just in-frame clones and leaves some out. The sample lists about 130,000 clones, around nine tenths occurring once. This TCR was recovered from a man in his forties or fifties in good health. The rearrangement joins TRBV5-1 to TRBJ2-1; D may be TRBD1 (6 bases). Sequences were obtained from blood. The CDR3 coding sequence is TGCGCCAGCAGCTTCGTGGACAGCTACAATGAGCAGTTCTTC. The encoded protein is CASSFVDSYNEQFF.